The clone carrying this T cell receptor beta chain was counted between two and nine times. Its target is unknown. Data came from immunoSEQ multiplex PCR; TCRdb stores just in-frame clones and leaves some out. The table records 85,000 to 95,000 clones, nearly 90% of them present only once. This sample is part of a study of T cell responses to AZD1222 COVID-19 vaccine. General study results and limits: Breadth and depth of Spike-specific TCRs rose after two AZD1222 doses. Clonal diversity was possibly underestimated, and white British individuals and females predominated among donors.

The sample here was peripheral blood, taken on day 0 of AZD1222 vaccination. The receptor was isolated from an adult in good health.

The CDR3 reads CASSFDYGTGTETQYF. The CDR3 nucleotides read TGTGCCAGCAGCTTCGATTACGGGACAGGTACTGAGACCCAGTACTTC. The genes are TRBV7-2 and TRBJ2-5; TRBD1 aligns across 8 bases. J was trimmed by 5 bases and V by 3 bases; bases with no gene match: 11. CDR1 SGHTA and CDR2 FQGNSA come from the germline V gene. The CDR3 spans 16 residues.